The rows below give T cell receptor beta chains drawn from one sample of a study of shared clonotypes between healthy human individuals. Assay: immunoSEQ multiplex PCR; the TCRdb copy retains only in-frame clones and omits some. The sample has roughly 500,000 clones; approximately 78% are singletons. The specimen was PBMCs. These receptors came from a woman aged 40 to 50 in good health. Some clones in this sample may be carry-over from other donors' samples. The CDR3 runs from the conserved cysteine through the conserved F or W. Fields, in order: clone size, D gene, V gene, J gene, CDR3 DNA, CDR3 protein. A D gene is named only where the DNA matches it firmly. Some rows have no size entry. The others give once, few or many, or a class for an expanded clone.

>NA|NA|TRBV5-1|TRBJ2-2
TGCGCCAGCTTCCGCGGCCGAAGGTACACCGGGGAGCTGTTTTTT
CASFRGRRYTGELFF
>NA|NA|TRBV5-1|TRBJ1-3
TGCGCCAGCAGCTTGGCATGGGGGACTGGAAACACCATATATTTT
CASSLAWGTGNTIYF
>NA|TRBD2|TRBV7-6|TRBJ2-1
TGTGCCAGCAGCTTAAACGCGCCGGGACTAGCCTACAATGAGCAGTTCTTC
CASSLNAPGLAYNEQFF
>NA|NA|TRBV5-1|TRBJ2-7
TGCGCCAGCAGCCTTGACCTAACCAGGCCGTACGAGCAGTACTTC
CASSLDLTRPYEQYF
>NA|NA|TRBV30|TRBJ1-3
TGTGCCTGGACGGACATCTCTGGAAACACCATATATTTT
CAWTDISGNTIYF
>many|NA|TRBV30|TRBJ1-3
TGTGCCTGGAGCCCGGGGACCGCTCGGGGAAACACCATATATTTT
CAWSPGTARGNTIYF
>NA|NA|TRBV27|TRBJ2-2
TGTGCCAGCAGTTTAATGGGCGCGAACACCGGGGAGCTGTTTTTT
CASSLMGANTGELFF
>NA|NA|TRBV11-2|TRBJ2-6
TGTGCCAGCAGCCTCGGACAACCTGGGGCCAACGTCCTGACTTTC
CASSLGQPGANVLTF
>NA|TRBD1|TRBV7-3|TRBJ2-1
TGTGCCAGCAGCTTAAACAGGGGATACAATGAGCAGTTCTTC
CASSLNRGYNEQFF
>NA|TRBD2|TRBV5-4|TRBJ2-7
TGTGCCAGCAGCTTACTAGCGGGCCCCTACGAGCAGTACTTC
CASSLLAGPYEQYF
>NA|NA|TRBV4-1|TRBJ1-5
TGCGCCAGCAGCCAGAGGGTGGATCAGCCCCAGCATTTT
CASSQRVDQPQHF
>NA|TRBD1|TRBV28|TRBJ1-4
TGTGCCAGCAGCCCCCCCGGGACAGGGTATGAAAAACTGTTTTTT
CASSPPGTGYEKLFF
>NA|NA|TRBV5-6|TRBJ2-1
TGTGCCAGCAGCGTGAGATACAATGAGCAGTTCTTC
CASSVRYNEQFF
>once|TRBD2|TRBV15|TRBJ2-7
TGTGCCACCAGCAGAGAAGCGACTAGCGGGAACCTTCCCTACGAGCAGTACTTC
CATSREATSGNLPYEQYF
>NA|TRBD1|TRBV7-6|TRBJ2-3
TGTGCCAGCACCCAGGGGGTGAGGAGCACAGATACGCAGTATTTT
CASTQGVRSTDTQYF
>NA|TRBD1|TRBV2|TRBJ2-1
TGTGCCAGCAGGAGACAGGGGCGTGAGCAGTTCTTC
CASRRQGREQFF
>NA|NA|TRBV7-2|TRBJ1-1
TGTGCCAGCAACTCCCATGCCAACACTGAAGCTTTCTTT
CASNSHANTEAFF
>NA|NA|TRBV10-3|TRBJ2-1
TGTGCCATCAGTGGGGAGCGGCCATACAATGAGCAGTTCTTC
CAISGERPYNEQFF
>few|NA|TRBV15|TRBJ1-1
TGTGCCACCAGCAGGGGACGGTTGAACACTGAAGCTTTCTTT
CATSRGRLNTEAFF
>NA|NA|TRBV15|TRBJ2-1
TGTGCCACCAGCAGAGATAATGGTCGAGACGGCAATGAGCAGTTCTTC
CATSRDNGRDGNEQFF
>NA|TRBD1|TRBV6-6|TRBJ1-1
TGTGCCAGCAGACAGACAGGGAGCACTGAAGCTTTCTTT
CASRQTGSTEAFF
>NA|NA|TRBV19|TRBJ2-3
TGTGCCAGTAGTATGGGCTTAACCTTCACAGATACGCAGTATTTT
CASSMGLTFTDTQYF
>NA|NA|TRBV27|TRBJ2-7
TGTGCCAGCAAGTTGGGCTACGAGCAGTACTTC
CASKLGYEQYF
>few|NA|TRBV27|TRBJ2-6
TGTGCCAGCACCCCCTCCCTCGGTTATAATGGGGCCAACGTCCTGACTTTC
CASTPSLGYNGANVLTF
>NA|NA|TRBV7-2|TRBJ2-3
TGTGCCAGCAGCCCTCGACTCCCGCCTACGCAGTATTTT
CASSPRLPPTQYF
>many|NA|TRBV7-3|TRBJ2-3
TGTGCCAGCAGCTTAGGGGTCACAGATACGCAGTATTTT
CASSLGVTDTQYF
>NA|NA|TRBV10-3|TRBJ2-6
TGTGCCATCGAGGCAGGCCCTTTCTCTGGGGCCAACGTCCTGACTTTC
CAIEAGPFSGANVLTF
>few|NA|TRBV28|TRBJ2-7
TGTGCCAGCAGTAGGACTTTCTCCTACGAGCAGTACTTC
CASSRTFSYEQYF
>few|NA|TRBV2|TRBJ2-3
TGTGCCGGTGGTTTGGCAGATACGCAGTATTTT
CAGGLADTQYF
>NA|NA|TRBV25-1|TRBJ1-3
TGTGCCAGCACCCTGGGGGGTGGAAACACCATATATTTT
CASTLGGGNTIYF
>NA|TRBD1|TRBV18|TRBJ2-1
TGTGCCACCAGTCAGGGGGACTCCTACAATGAGCAGTTCTTC
CATSQGDSYNEQFF
>NA|TRBD1|TRBV5-4|TRBJ2-7
TGTGCCAGCAGCTCGTGGCCCGGACAGGGAGACTACGAGCAGTACTTC
CASSSWPGQGDYEQYF
>NA|NA|TRBV27|TRBJ1-3
TGTGCCAGCAGTTTATCGGGGCCACAGGGACCCATATATTTT
CASSLSGPQGPIYF
>NA|TRBD2|TRBV29-1|TRBJ2-1
TGCAGCGTTGGTAGACTAGCCTCCATCAATGAGCAGTTCTTC
CSVGRLASINEQFF
>NA|TRBD1|TRBV9|TRBJ1-2
TGTGCCAGCAGCGGAGGACAGGGGGCAGGGTATGGCTACACCTTC
CASSGGQGAGYGYTF
>few|TRBD1|TRBV28|TRBJ1-2
TGTGCCAGCAGTTTAGGGACAGGCATCTATGGCTACACCTTC
CASSLGTGIYGYTF
>NA|NA|TRBV29-1|TRBJ1-1
TGCAGCGCCCTGGGATCGGGTGGCATCACTGAAGCTTTCTTT
CSALGSGGITEAFF
>NA|TRBD1|TRBV18|TRBJ1-4
TGTGCCAGCTCACTACCGGGACAGGGGCAGGAAAAACTGTTTTTT
CASSLPGQGQEKLFF
>NA|NA|TRBV28|TRBJ2-7
TGTGCCAGCAGTCCGCGACACTCCAACTACGAGCAGTACTTC
CASSPRHSNYEQYF
>NA|TRBD1|TRBV30|TRBJ1-1
TGTGCCTGGAGTCCGACAGGGGTAGGCGGAGCTTTCTTT
CAWSPTGVGGAFF
>once|NA|TRBV7-9|TRBJ1-6
TGTGCCAGCAGCTCCCAGGGAGGCGGATCACCCCTCCACTTT
CASSSQGGGSPLHF
>NA|NA|TRBV28|TRBJ2-1
TGTGCCAGCGGCCTGGGAGAGGGGAATGAGCAGTTCTTC
CASGLGEGNEQFF
>many|NA|TRBV5-1|TRBJ2-3
TGCGCCAGCAGCTTTGGGGGCCCCACAGATACGCAGTATTTT
CASSFGGPTDTQYF
>NA|TRBD1|TRBV25-1|TRBJ2-3
TGTGCCAGCAGTGCCACAGGGGGCGGCACAGATACGCAGTATTTT
CASSATGGGTDTQYF
>NA|NA|TRBV12-5|TRBJ1-1
TGTGCTAGTGGTTCAGTAGGAGGGTACACTGAAGCTTTCTTT
CASGSVGGYTEAFF
>NA|TRBD1|TRBV4-1|TRBJ2-5
TGCGCCAGCAGCTTGATCCTACCGGGACAGGGGGCGGGAGAGACCCAGTACTTC
CASSLILPGQGAGETQYF
>few|NA|TRBV27|TRBJ2-3
TGTGCCAGCAGTTTACGGGAGACAGATACGCAGTATTTT
CASSLRETDTQYF
>NA|NA|TRBV18|TRBJ1-5
TGTGCCAGCTCACTTGAGACTAGCAATCAGCCCCAGCATTTT
CASSLETSNQPQHF
>NA|NA|TRBV14|TRBJ2-2
TGTGCCAGCAGCCAACTGGGGGGGAACACCGGGGAGCTGTTTTTT
CASSQLGGNTGELFF
>NA|TRBD2|TRBV12-5|TRBJ2-2
TGTGCTAGTGGTTTGGGAGTCGGGGGGATCACCGGGGAGCTGTTTTTT
CASGLGVGGITGELFF
>NA|TRBD2|TRBV10-3|TRBJ2-2
TGTGCCATGGAGCGGGAGTTCACCGGGGAGCTGTTTTTT
CAMEREFTGELFF
>once|NA|TRBV10-3|TRBJ2-3
TGTGCCATCAGTGAGTCCGGCGGGGGCGCGGGCACAGATACGCAGTATTTT
CAISESGGGAGTDTQYF
>NA|NA|TRBV25-1|TRBJ1-5
TGTGCCAGCAGTCGGGGGGATAGCAATCAGCCCCAGCATTTT
CASSRGDSNQPQHF